Listed here are 30 T cell receptor beta chains from one sample, sequenced in a study of T cell responses to AZD1222 COVID-19 vaccine. The repertoire was sequenced with immunoSEQ multiplex PCR; TCRdb's copy has only in-frame clones and lacks some. In the table there are about 100,000 clones, roughly 89% of which are singletons. Sample: peripheral blood, taken on day 0 of AZD1222 vaccination. Every receptor here comes from an adult in good health.

V is TRBV7-7 and J is TRBJ2-3; the D gene could be TRBD1 or TRBD2 (5 bases each). V lost 5 bases and J lost 2, with 11 bases in between. The germline gives CDR1 SSHAT, CDR2 FNYEAQ (reference sequence). This CDR3 has 14 residues. CDR3 amino acids: CASSTSGTTDTQYF. The DNA for the CDR3 is TGTGCCAGCAGCACCTCCGGGACCACAGATACGCAGTATTTT.

The chain employs TRBV5-5 and TRBJ1-1; D gene unclear. V dropped 0 bases and J dropped 1 base, with 4 bases sitting between them. Germline V gene lookup returns CDR1 SGHKS and CDR2 YYEKEE (reference sequence). The CDR3 loop spans 13 amino acids. This chain's CDR3 is CASSLEGNTEAFF. The CDR3 nucleotides read TGTGCCAGCAGCTTGGAGGGGAACACTGAAGCTTTCTTT.

V gene TRBV29-1 combines with J gene TRBJ1-5, with D uncertain. The CDR3 consists of 15 residues. CDR1 is SQVTM, CDR2 ANQGSEA, per germline. Trimming took off 6 bases at V and 3 bases at J, with 18 bases between the two ends. This CDR3 is CSVSLGKSFNQPQHF. DNA of the CDR3: TGCAGCGTCTCCCTAGGGAAGTCGTTCAATCAGCCCCAGCATTTT. The complete variable domain, with remaining parts taken from reference TRBV29-1 and TRBJ1-5, reads SAVISQKPSRDICQRGTSLTIQCQVDSQVTMMFWYRQQPGQSLTLIATANQGSEATYESGFVIDKFPISRPNLTFSTLTVSNMSPEDSSIYLCSVSLGKSFNQPQHFGDGTRLSIL.

This chain uses TRBV3-1 (or the pseudogene TRBV3-2) with TRBJ2-7, with D unclear. CDR1 is LGHDT, CDR2 YNNKEL, per germline (reference sequence). The CDR3 sequence is 13 residues long. V dropped 4 bases and J dropped 2 bases, with 9 bases sitting between them. The CDR3, as DNA: TGTGCCAGCAGCCCACATAGGGCCTACGAGCAGTACTTC. Residues: CASSPHRAYEQYF.

The chain combines TRBV19 with TRBJ2-2; 8 positions agree with TRBD2. J gave up 8 bases and V 8 bases, and 10 bases lay outside the gene matches. The germline CDR1 and CDR2 sequences are LNHDA and SQIVND (reference sequence). CDR3 length: 14 residues. Written as DNA, the CDR3 is TGTGCCAGTCAGGGACTAGAGACCGCAGGGGAGCTGTTTTTT. Its protein is CASQGLETAGELFF.

In its sample, this clone was seen a few times. The chain couples TRBV6-5 to TRBJ1-3, with D possibly TRBD1 on 5 matching bases. V was cut by 3 bases and J by 4 bases, with 13 bases left in between. Germline V gene sequence: CDR1 MNHEY, CDR2 SVGAGI. The CDR3 has 15 residues. The CDR3 bases are TGTGCCAGCAGTTATGGGCAGGGCATCGGAAACACCATATATTTT. It encodes CASSYGQGIGNTIYF.

The chain uses TRBV19 and TRBJ1-1; perhaps TRBD1 as D (6 bases). V lost 10 bases, J lost 7 bases, and 19 bases lay in between. CDR3 size: 13 residues. Germline V gives CDR1 LNHDA, CDR2 SQIVND (reference sequence). The CDR3 nucleotides read TGTGCCACCCTGTTGGGGGGGGCGAGTGAAGCTTTCTTT. The encoded protein is CATLLGGASEAFF.

The V call is TRBV7-2, the J call TRBJ1-2; the D gene is possibly TRBD1 (6 bases). Per germline, CDR1 SGHTA and CDR2 FQGNSA. Trimming cost V 1 base and J 2 bases, with 11 bases left between them. The CDR3 covers 15 residues. Written as DNA, the CDR3 is TGTGCCAGCAGCTTAGGTAGGACAGAGAACTATGGCTACACCTTC. Translation: CASSLGRTENYGYTF.

The J gene is TRBJ1-2, the V gene TRBV5-4, with 7 positions matching TRBD1. The length of the CDR3 is 16 residues. With 3 bases clipped from V and 4 bases from J, the junction kept 12 bases outside the gene matches. Germline-derived CDR1 and CDR2 are SGHNT and YYREEE (reference sequence). The CDR3 protein is CASSSGRGSFGYGYTF. In DNA, the CDR3 is TGTGCCAGCAGCTCGGGCAGGGGGTCCTTTGGCTATGGCTACACCTTC. Full variable domain (outside the CDR3, taken from reference TRBV5-4 and TRBJ1-2): ETGVTQSPTHLIKTRGQQVTLRCSSQSGHNTVSWYQQALGQGPQFIFQYYREEENGRGNFPPRFSGLQFPNYSSELNVNALELDDSALYLCASSSGRGSFGYGYTFGSGTRLTVV.

This chain connects TRBV4-2 to TRBJ2-3; tentatively, D is TRBD1 (6 bases). CDR3 size: 17 residues. The germline gives CDR1 LGHNA, CDR2 YNFKEQ. With 4 bases removed from V and 2 bases from J, the gap between germline ends came to 19 bases. The CDR3 sequence is CASSLPSRDTVTDTQYF. The DNA of the CDR3 is TGTGCCAGCAGCCTCCCATCTCGGGACACTGTCACAGATACGCAGTATTTT.

This clone was counted a few times. The chain combines TRBV12-3 or TRBV12-4 with TRBJ1-1; 7 bases map to TRBD1. The J segment lost 6 bases and the V segment lost 3 bases, leaving 4 bases of the junction unmatched. CDR3 size: 13 residues. The CDR3 DNA reads as TGTGCCAGCAGTTTTACAGGGGATTCTGAAGCTTTCTTT. Translating gives CASSFTGDSEAFF.

This sequence joins TRBV11-3 and TRBJ2-1; no definite D call. Germline loops: CDR1 SGHNT, CDR2 YENEEA. The V and J ends lost 0 bases and 12 bases respectively, with 21 bases between them. The CDR3 is 16 residues long. CDR3 sequence (DNA): TGTGCCAGCAGCTTAGATCCAGGTAACTCCTTGGGTGGGCAGTTCTTC. Translating it yields CASSLDPGNSLGGQFF.

The chain couples TRBV7-4 to TRBJ2-7; D gene ambiguous. Trimming cost V 0 bases and J 10 bases, with 10 bases left between them. Germline CDR1 is SGHVT and CDR2 is SQSDAQ. The CDR3 covers 12 residues. The CDR3 spells CASSLAMGCQYF. The CDR3 DNA sequence: TGTGCCAGCAGCTTAGCGATGGGGTGCCAGTACTTC. Looking up the rest from reference TRBV7-4 and TRBJ2-7 gives the full variable domain: GAGVSQSPRYKVAKRGRDVALRCDSISGHVTLYWYRQTLGQGSEVLTYSQSDAQRDKSGRPSGRFSAERPERSVSTLKIQRTEQGDSAVYLCASSLAMGCQYFGPGTRLTVT.

The chain recombines TRBV14 with TRBJ2-1, with TRBD2 matching 7 bases. V lost 0 bases to trimming and J lost 0 bases; unmatched junction nucleotides: 11. Germline V gives CDR1 SGHDN, CDR2 FVKESK. There are 19 residues in the CDR3. The CDR3 nucleotides are TGTGCCAGCAGCCAAGAGAGAAGGAGCGGGACCTACTCCTACAATGAGCAGTTCTTC. Translating gives CASSQERRSGTYSYNEQFF.

Turning to this clone: The junction differs from germline at one of its ends, possibly a read error. This sequence joins TRBV4-3 and TRBJ1-3; no reliable D call. The CDR3 extends over 12 amino acids. CDR1 LGHNA and CDR2 YSLEER come from the germline V gene. The CDR3 is CASSQGTRGPLF. CDR3 coding DNA: TGCGCCAGCAGCCAAGGGACCCGCGGACCGCTTTTT.

J is TRBJ2-2 and V is TRBV7-9; unclear D gene. The V end lost 2 bases, the J end lost 10 bases, and 5 bases lay between the germline ends. Germline-derived CDR1 and CDR2 are SEHNR and FQNEAQ (reference sequence). CDR3 length equals 11 residues. CDR3 DNA sequence: TGTGCCAGCAGCTTATTCGTGGAGCTGTTTTTT. It translates to CASSLFVELFF.

The chain recombines TRBV5-1 with TRBJ1-3; D gene uncertain. The CDR3 is 15 amino acids. The germline V gene encodes CDR1 SGHRS and CDR2 YFSETQ. V lost 0 bases, J lost 0 bases, and 7 bases lay in between. CDR3 coding DNA: TGCGCCAGCAGCTTGGAAGGGAGCTCTGGAAACACCATATATTTT. This gives the protein CASSLEGSSGNTIYF.

The chain recombines TRBV7-9 with TRBJ2-6; D remains ambiguous. Germline-derived CDR1 and CDR2 are SEHNR and FQNEAQ (reference sequence). The V end was cut by 5 bases, the J end by 0 bases, with 5 bases between. The CDR3 contains 14 residues. The DNA of the CDR3 is TGTGCCAGCAGCCCAAACTCTGGGGCCAACGTCCTGACTTTC. Translated, it gives CASSPNSGANVLTF. Filled out from reference TRBV7-9 and TRBJ2-6, the complete variable domain reads DTGVSQNPRHKITKRGQNVTFRCDPISEHNRLYWYRQTLGQGPEFLTYFQNEAQLEKSRLLSDRFSAERPKGSFSTLEIQRTEQGDSAMYLCASSPNSGANVLTFGAGSRLTVL.

This clone has only one observation. The chain is built from TRBV9 and TRBJ1-1; D may be TRBD1 (6 bases). Germline CDR1 and CDR2: SGDLS and YYNGEE. The CDR3 runs to 13 residues. Trimming stripped 2 bases from V and 6 bases from J, with 11 bases between. Written as DNA, the CDR3 is TGTGCCAGCAGCGTGCAGGAGGGGGCTGAAGCTTTCTTT. Encoded protein: CASSVQEGAEAFF.

The chain is built from TRBV6-2 or TRBV6-3 and TRBJ1-1; D unresolved. The CDR3 has 17 residues. V was pared by 3 bases and J by 2 bases, with 19 bases between. CDR1 and CDR2 from the germline V gene are MNHEY and SVGEGT. CDR3 loop: CASSYDHNLLVNTEAFF. The CDR3 coding sequence is TGTGCCAGCAGTTATGACCACAACCTGTTGGTAAACACTGAAGCTTTCTTT.

In this sample, this clone turned up once. V usage is TRBV30 and J usage is TRBJ1-1; no definite D call. The CDR3 extends over 12 amino acids. The V end was cut by 5 bases, the J end by 4 bases, with 11 bases between. CDR1 GTSNPN and CDR2 SVGIG come from the germline V gene (reference sequence). CDR3 loop: CAWGGLSTEAFF. CDR3 DNA: TGTGCCTGGGGAGGTCTCAGCACTGAAGCTTTCTTT.

This chain connects TRBV19 to TRBJ1-2, with D possibly matching TRBD1 (6 bases). The germline CDR1 and CDR2 sequences are LNHDA and SQIVND (reference sequence). CDR3 size: 11 residues. The ends were cut back, 9 bases at V and 2 bases at J, with 7 bases in the middle. The CDR3 is CASQGNYGYTF. In nucleotides, the CDR3 is TGTGCCAGCCAGGGGAACTATGGCTACACCTTC.

This clone was counted between two and nine times. This chain links TRBV6-5 with TRBJ1-4; TRBD1 aligns across 7 bases. There are 15 residues in the CDR3. V dropped 2 bases and J dropped 5; count of bases not matched to a gene: 5. Germline V CDR1 and CDR2: MNHEY, SVGAGI. CDR3 sequence (DNA): TGTGCCAGCAGTTACGCCACAGGGGAAAATGAAAAACTGTTTTTT. Protein product: CASSYATGENEKLFF.

The chain joins TRBV11-2 to TRBJ1-1; D unclear. Germline V lookup: CDR1 SGHAT, CDR2 FQNNGV. Trimming left V 2 bases short and J 6 bases short, with 10 bases between. CDR3 length: 13 residues. The CDR3 DNA is TGTGCCAGCAGCTTACCCAGTACGCCTGAAGCTTTCTTT. Translation: CASSLPSTPEAFF.

This clone has more than one count but fewer than ten. The gene calls are TRBV2 and TRBJ2-7; tentatively, D is TRBD1 (6 bases). The CDR3 contains 15 residues. Germline lookup yields CDR1 SNHLY and CDR2 FYNNEI. Trimming took off 3 bases at V and 2 bases at J, with 14 bases between the two ends. The CDR3 here is CASSDRRTVTYEQYF. The DNA for the CDR3 is TGTGCCAGCAGTGATCGGAGGACAGTGACCTACGAGCAGTACTTC. Supplemented by reference TRBV2 and TRBJ2-7, the full variable domain reads EPEVTQTPSHQVTQMGQEVILRCVPISNHLYFYWYRQILGQKVEFLVSFYNNEISEKSEIFDDQFSVERPDGSNFTLKIRSTKLEDSAMYFCASSDRRTVTYEQYFGPGTRLTVT.

In its sample, this clone was seen once. This chain uses TRBV5-4 with TRBJ2-3; the match to TRBD1 covers 7 bases. CDR3 length equals 15 residues. J lost 8 bases, V lost 0 bases, and 9 bases had no gene match. Per germline, CDR1 SGHNT and CDR2 YYREEE (reference sequence). CDR3 protein: CASSLGLGGRGTQYF. The CDR3 bases are TGTGCCAGCAGCTTGGGGCTAGGGGGCAGAGGTACGCAGTATTTT. The complete variable domain, with remaining parts taken from reference TRBV5-4 and TRBJ2-3, reads ETGVTQSPTHLIKTRGQQVTLRCSSQSGHNTVSWYQQALGQGPQFIFQYYREEENGRGNFPPRFSGLQFPNYSSELNVNALELDDSALYLCASSLGLGGRGTQYFGPGTRLTVL.

The chain carries TRBV18 and TRBJ1-3; D is uncertain. The germline CDR1 and CDR2 sequences are KGHSH and LQKENI. The CDR3 contains 15 residues. V lost 0 bases and J lost 8, with 14 bases in between. The CDR3 region is CASSPPNRPSDTIYF. In nucleotides, the CDR3 is TGTGCCAGCTCACCACCCAATCGACCGTCTGACACCATATATTTT.

V and J are TRBV7-9 and TRBJ2-2, with TRBD2 matching over 10 bases. The CDR3 covers 18 residues. Trimming at V came to 4 bases and at J to 4 bases, leaving 12 bases not matched to a gene. Germline CDR1 SEHNR, CDR2 FQNEAQ (reference sequence). CDR3 residues: CASSSIRSSGGPTGELFF. In nucleotides, the CDR3 is TGTGCCAGCAGCTCAATTCGATCTAGCGGGGGACCCACCGGGGAGCTGTTTTTT.

The CDR3 DNA reads TGTGCCAGCACCGCAACCTTGGACGGTGAAAAACTGTTTTTT. Translation: CASTATLDGEKLFF. The rearrangement uses TRBV3-1 (or the pseudogene TRBV3-2) and TRBJ1-4; D is unresolved. The length of the CDR3 is 14 residues. Trimming shortened V by 7 bases and J by 7 bases, and 16 bases separated the two germline ends. The germline V gene has CDR1 LGHDT and CDR2 YNNKEL (reference sequence).

V gene TRBV6-5 combines with J gene TRBJ2-7; D remains ambiguous. The CDR3 consists of 16 residues. Germline-derived CDR1 and CDR2 are MNHEY and SVGAGI. Trimming stripped 2 bases from V and 5 bases from J, with 19 bases between. The CDR3 is CASSYIAARSFDEQYF. DNA for the CDR3: TGTGCCAGCAGTTACATCGCAGCCAGGTCATTCGACGAGCAGTACTTC.